This T cell receptor beta chain was recovered during a study of OX40 agonist ivuxolimab in advanced cancers. The CDR3 totals 17 residues. Deletions cut 0 bases from V and 6 bases from J, with 17 bases between. Per the germline V gene, CDR1 is LGHNA and CDR2 is YNFKEQ. Method: immunoSEQ multiplex PCR; TCRdb's copy keeps in-frame clones and lacks some. Of roughly 86,000 clones detected, 85% to 95% appear once; the ten largest clones hold around 0.75%. The receptor was derived from an adult with an advanced solid tumor such as melanoma, head and neck, liver or kidney cancer. Material: CD4+ or CD8+ T cells sorted from blood, obtained in a trial of the OX40 agonist ivuxolimab. The chain recombines TRBV4-2 with TRBJ2-2; possibly TRBD1 for D (7 bases). DNA for the CDR3: TGTGCCAGCAGCCAAGATCCGACAGGGAGGCGGTCCGGGGAGCTGTTTTTT. Its translation: CASSQDPTGRRSGELFF.